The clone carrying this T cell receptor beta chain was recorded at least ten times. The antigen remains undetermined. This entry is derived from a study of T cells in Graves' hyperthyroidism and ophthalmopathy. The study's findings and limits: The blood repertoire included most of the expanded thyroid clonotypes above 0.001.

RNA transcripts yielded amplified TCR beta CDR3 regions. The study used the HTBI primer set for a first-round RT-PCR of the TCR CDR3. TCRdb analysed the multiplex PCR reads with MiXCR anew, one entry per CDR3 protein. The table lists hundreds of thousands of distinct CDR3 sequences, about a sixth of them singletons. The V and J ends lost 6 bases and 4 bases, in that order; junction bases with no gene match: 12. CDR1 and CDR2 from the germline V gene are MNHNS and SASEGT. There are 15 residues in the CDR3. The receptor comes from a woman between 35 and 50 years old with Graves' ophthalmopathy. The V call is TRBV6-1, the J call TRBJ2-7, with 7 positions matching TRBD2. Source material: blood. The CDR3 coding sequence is TGTGCCAGCAGCCAAGTAGCGGGTACGATTTACGAGCAGTACTTC. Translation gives CASSQVAGTIYEQYF.